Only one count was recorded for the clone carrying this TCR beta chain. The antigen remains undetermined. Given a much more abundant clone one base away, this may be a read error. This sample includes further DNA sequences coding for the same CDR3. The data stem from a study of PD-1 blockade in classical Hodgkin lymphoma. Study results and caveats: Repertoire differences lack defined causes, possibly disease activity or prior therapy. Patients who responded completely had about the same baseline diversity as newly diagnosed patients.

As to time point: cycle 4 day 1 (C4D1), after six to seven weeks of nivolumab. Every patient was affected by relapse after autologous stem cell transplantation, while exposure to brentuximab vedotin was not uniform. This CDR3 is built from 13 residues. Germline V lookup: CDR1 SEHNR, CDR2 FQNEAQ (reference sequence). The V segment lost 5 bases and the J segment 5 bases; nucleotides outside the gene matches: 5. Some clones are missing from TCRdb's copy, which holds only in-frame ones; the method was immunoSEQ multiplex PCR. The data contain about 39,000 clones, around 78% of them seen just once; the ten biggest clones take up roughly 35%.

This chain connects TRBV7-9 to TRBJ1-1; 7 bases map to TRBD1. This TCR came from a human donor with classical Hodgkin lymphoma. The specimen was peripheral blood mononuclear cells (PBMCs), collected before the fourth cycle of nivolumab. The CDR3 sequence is CASSPGGGTEAFF. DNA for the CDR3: TGTGCCAGCAGCCCAGGGGGAGGTACTGAAGCTTTCTTT.